Below, 21 T cell receptor beta chains from the same sample are listed, as sequenced in a study of tumor-infiltrating lymphocytes in primary liver carcinoma. Constant-region priming of 500 to 550 ng total RNA yielded TCR beta cDNA. Each TCR beta library was derived from three nested multiplex PCR rounds that employed slightly modified ARM-PCR. TRBV1-TRBV30 forward primers paired with a C-beta reverse primer drove the first two PCR rounds, roughly 10 cycles each. TCRdb processed the multiplex PCR reads anew with MiXCR; each CDR3 protein has one entry. Of about 330,000 distinct CDR3 sequences listed, about 65% are singletons. Blood RNA was derived from unsorted whole blood, and germline DNA was extracted too. The specimen sequenced was peripheral blood. The origin of the receptors is a middle-aged man with primary liver carcinoma and hepatitis B virus infection.

Concerning this clonotype: No conserved phenylalanine or tryptophan ends this CDR3, so it is likely a read error. The gene calls are TRBV5-1 and TRBJ2-5; D not resolved. The V end lost 0 bases, the J end lost 5 bases, and 5 bases lay between the germline ends. The CDR3 extends over 12 amino acids. Germline V gene data show CDR1 as SGHRS and CDR2 as YFSETQ. The CDR3 is CASSLAKETQYY. CDR3 DNA: TGCGCCAGCAGCTTGGCCAAGGAGACCCAGTACTAC.

In regard to this clonotype: The junction departs from germline at one end; a sequencing error may be responsible. This chain joins TRBV11-1 and TRBJ2-2; D gene unclear. Per germline, CDR1 SGHAT and CDR2 FQDESV (reference sequence). This CDR3 is 14 amino acids long. DNA for the CDR3: TGTGCCAGCAGCTTAAGAGCCTACACCGTGGAGCTGTTTTTT. Its protein product is CASSLRAYTVELFF.

This clonotype showed up many times. The genes are TRBV6-5 and TRBJ2-7; TRBD2 matches at 8 bases. Germline CDR1 MNHEY, CDR2 SVGAGI. CDR3 length: 14 amino acids. V was pared by 2 bases and J by 4 bases, with 4 bases of the junction left unmatched. CDR3 DNA sequence: TGTGCCAGCAGTTACCAGAGCGGGAGTTACGAGCAGTACTTC. This encodes CASSYQSGSYEQYF.

A word on this clonotype: It may be a read error: a sequence one base away is much more abundant. The chain carries TRBV6-5 and TRBJ2-5; 7 bases line up with TRBD1. The CDR3 totals 13 residues. Germline V gene sequence: CDR1 MNHEY, CDR2 SVGAGI. V was clipped by 8 bases and J by 5 bases; unmatched bases: 8. Here the CDR3 reads CASVNDRVETQYF. The CDR3 bases are TGTGCCAGCGTCAACGACAGGGTTGAGACCCAGTACTTC.

The chain has TRBV28 and TRBJ1-1, with 7 nucleotides matching TRBD1. The CDR3 runs to 14 residues. V dropped 2 bases and J dropped 6; count of bases not matched to a gene: 6. Germline-derived CDR1 and CDR2 are MDHEN and SYDVKM. CDR3 bases: TGTGCCAGCAGTTTAGCCCAGGGGGACGCTGAAGCTTTCTTT. Translating gives CASSLAQGDAEAFF.

The table lists this clonotype with a few counts. A much larger clone differs from this one at a single base, so this may be a read error. The gene calls are TRBV7-9 and TRBJ2-1; no clear D gene. Germline loops: CDR1 SEHNR, CDR2 FQNEAQ (reference sequence). CDR3 size: 14 residues. The V and J ends lost 6 bases and 8 bases respectively, with 17 bases between them. This chain's CDR3 is CASSKSIRADEQFF. DNA of the CDR3: TGTGCCAGCAGTAAAAGTATCCGGGCCGATGAGCAGTTCTTC.

This clonotype was seen only once. This chain connects TRBV24-1 to TRBJ2-3, with D possibly matching TRBD1 (6 bases). This CDR3 contains 13 residues. Trimming pared 9 bases from V and 2 bases from J, leaving 11 bases between. CDR1 KGHDR and CDR2 SFDVKD come from the germline V gene. The CDR3 loop reads CATEGDNTDTQYF. CDR3 sequence (DNA): TGTGCCACCGAGGGGGACAACACAGATACGCAGTATTTT.

This clonotype was seen just once. Being one base from a much bigger clone, this may be a read error. V is TRBV12-3 or TRBV12-4 and J is TRBJ2-7; no clear D. The length of the CDR3 is 14 residues. The CDR3 nucleotides are TGTGCCAACAGTTTCGACGACGGGCGGTACGAGCAGTACTTC. Translating it yields CANSFDDGRYEQYF.

The V and J genes are TRBV5-5 and TRBJ2-1; tentative D call: TRBD2 (6 bases). The V gene's germline CDR1 is SGHKS and CDR2 YYEKEE (reference sequence). The CDR3 is 15 residues long. V was pared by 3 bases and J by 4 bases, with 14 bases between. The CDR3 coding sequence is TGTGCCAGCAGCTCTACAACTAGCAAGTACAATGAGCAGTTCTTC. This encodes CASSSTTSKYNEQFF.

In this sample, this clonotype turned up once. A much larger clonotype is one base distant, so this may be a read error. The chain carries TRBV6-1 and TRBJ1-5; no firm D call. Trimming cost V 7 bases and J 7 bases, with 20 bases left between them. The CDR3 spans 15 residues. CDR1 is MNHNS and CDR2 is SASEGT in the germline V gene. The CDR3 is CASTSPCGPEQPQHF. CDR3 DNA: TGTGCCAGCACCTCCCCGTGCGGGCCTGAGCAGCCCCAGCATTTT.

This clonotype was observed at least ten times. The chain is built from TRBV29-1 and TRBJ2-1, with TRBD1 matching 7 bases. CDR3 length equals 12 residues. Germline loops: CDR1 SQVTM, CDR2 ANQGSEA. V was pared by 4 bases and J by 9 bases, with 6 bases of the junction left unmatched. CDR3 nucleotides: TGCAGCGTTGGTCTGGGGGACAGTGAGCAGTTCTTC. It encodes CSVGLGDSEQFF.

The chain is built from TRBV10-1 and TRBJ2-1; 8 bases fit TRBD2. CDR1 is WNHNN and CDR2 is SYGVQD in the germline V gene (reference sequence). CDR3 length equals 16 residues. Germline trimming cut 3 bases from V and 7 bases from J; bases unmatched to any gene: 11. As DNA, the CDR3 is TGCGCCAGCAGTGACCCGCCCGGGGCTAGCGGGAATGAGCAGTTCTTC. It codes for CASSDPPGASGNEQFF.

This clonotype has a handful of counts. The CDR3 reads CASSFMRGESSYNSPLHF. The CDR3 coding sequence is TGTGCCAGCAGTTTTATGCGGGGGGAGAGCTCCTATAATTCACCCCTCCACTTT. V gene TRBV28 combines with J gene TRBJ1-6; D may be TRBD1 (5 bases). The V gene lost 3 bases and the J gene lost 0 bases, with 15 bases spanning the gap. CDR3 size: 18 residues. Germline lookup yields CDR1 MDHEN and CDR2 SYDVKM.

Regarding this clonotype: An end of the junction differs from the germline gene, which may be a read error. The chain joins TRBV11-1 to TRBJ2-7; D is perhaps TRBD1 (6 bases). The CDR3 has 15 residues. Germline loops: CDR1 SGHAT, CDR2 FQDESV (reference sequence). The CDR3, as DNA: TGCGCCAGCACCTTAGAGCAAAACAGGGTCGGCGAGCAGTACTTC. Its protein is CASTLEQNRVGEQYF.

With respect to this clonotype: The junction departs from the called germline gene at one end, perhaps through a read error. The V and J genes are TRBV11-2 and TRBJ2-3; D tentatively fits TRBD1 or TRBD2 (5 bases each). This CDR3 spans 14 amino acids. CDR1 and CDR2 from the germline V gene are SGHAT and FQNNGV. In DNA form, the CDR3 reads TGTGCCAGCAGCGTATTCCCTGGGGGAGATATGCAGTATTTT. This translates into CASSVFPGGDMQYF.

This clonotype has a handful of counts. The gene calls are TRBV14 and TRBJ2-1; 8 bases map to TRBD2. CDR1 is SGHDN and CDR2 is FVKESK in the germline V gene. The CDR3 totals 16 residues. The V gene end was trimmed by 5 bases and the J gene end by 2 bases; junction bases not matched to a gene: 8. CDR3 sequence reads: CASSKRTSGAYNEQFF. Here the CDR3 DNA reads TGTGCCAGCAGCAAAAGAACTAGCGGAGCCTACAATGAGCAGTTCTTC.

Note on this clonotype: One junction end disagrees with the germline gene, perhaps due to a read error. V gene TRBV11-3 combines with J gene TRBJ1-5; D unclear. CDR1 is SGHNT, CDR2 YENEEA, per germline. The CDR3 is made up of 16 amino acids. CDR3 DNA sequence: TGTGCCAGCAGCACGATGGAGGCCCAACTCAATCAGTCCCAGCATTTT. This encodes CASSTMEAQLNQSQHF.

This clonotype turned up a few times. This chain joins TRBV30 and TRBJ2-7; TRBD1 matches at 9 bases. The germline gives CDR1 GTSNPN, CDR2 SVGIG (reference sequence). Trimming took 4 bases from V and 4 from J; bases not matched to a gene: 11. The CDR3 covers 15 residues. As DNA, the CDR3 is TGTGCCTGGACCCGTAGGGGGACAGGGCTTTACGAGCAGTACTTC. It specifies CAWTRRGTGLYEQYF.

The chain links TRBV6-5 to TRBJ2-5, with 12 bases lining up with TRBD2. Germline CDR1 reads MNHEY; CDR2 reads SVGAGI. V dropped 0 bases and J dropped 4; count of bases not matched to a gene: 6. The CDR3 spans 17 residues. The CDR3 region is CASSYSPSGRALETQYF. Here the CDR3 DNA reads TGTGCCAGCAGTTACTCCCCTAGCGGGAGGGCTTTAGAGACCCAGTACTTC.

A word on this clonotype: A much larger clone lies one base from this, so it may be a read error. The chain couples TRBV6-5 to TRBJ1-2; D remains unclear. V was pared by 0 bases and J by 5 bases, with 7 bases between. Germline CDR1 and CDR2: MNHEY and SVGAGI. The CDR3 is made up of 13 amino acids. CDR3 amino acids: CASSYSGIYGYTF. In nucleotides, the CDR3 is TGTGCCAGCAGTTACTCGGGCATATATGGCTACACCTTC.

With respect to this clonotype: A read error is possible here, since a much larger clone lies one base away. V is TRBV6-5 and J is TRBJ1-3; D is ambiguous. The CDR3 has 13 amino acids. Germline lookup yields CDR1 MNHEY and CDR2 SVGAGI. V was cut by 5 bases and J by 2 bases, with 7 bases left in between. The CDR3, as DNA: TGTGCCAGCAGTAGGGAGACTGGAAACACCATATATTTT. Translation gives CASSRETGNTIYF.